Listed below are T cell receptor beta chains from one sample, sequenced in a study of response to subunit inactivated influenza vaccine. Using its own MiXCR run on the RT-PCR reads, TCRdb lists one record per CDR3 protein. Altogether around 580,000 distinct CDR3 sequences are present, around 13% being singletons, with the ten largest covering approximately 12%. Sample: PBMCs from blood, taken approximately 13 days after vaccination. These receptors came from a man between 45 and 60 years old who received an inactivated influenza vaccine. Both conserved end residues are part of each CDR3. The D gene is left open where the match is weak. Size tells how often a clone was seen (once, few, many) or the class of an expanded clone, and some rows leave it out.

V gene,J gene,clone size,D gene,CDR3 DNA,CDR3 protein
TRBV6-5,TRBJ2-2,NA,NA,TGTGCCAGCAGTTACCTTGCGGGGGCCATTACCGGGGAGCTGTTTTTT,CASSYLAGAITGELFF
TRBV28,TRBJ1-5,NA,TRBD1,TGTGCCAGCAGCCGGGCAGGGGGCGTTGGTCAGCCCCAGCATTTT,CASSRAGGVGQPQHF
TRBV7-2,TRBJ2-3,many,NA,TGTGCCAGCAGCTTAGGGGGCAGATCAGATACGCAGTATTTT,CASSLGGRSDTQYF
TRBV2,TRBJ2-1,few,TRBD1,TGTGCCAGCAGTAAGACAGGGGAGCAGTTCTTC,CASSKTGEQFF
TRBV5-6,TRBJ2-2,NA,NA,TGTGCCAGCAAGGGACGGTACACCGGGGAGCTGTTTTTT,CASKGRYTGELFF
TRBV7-6,TRBJ2-1,few,TRBD1,TGTGCCAGCACGCGAAGACCGGGACAGGGGGAAAATGAGCAGTTCTTC,CASTRRPGQGENEQFF
TRBV20-1,TRBJ1-2,few,NA,TGCAGCCAACGGGGGGGACCCACGCATGGCTACACCTTC,CSQRGGPTHGYTF
TRBV7-8,TRBJ2-3,NA,NA,TGTGCCAGCAGCCGGCGGGAAACAGATACGCAGTATTTT,CASSRRETDTQYF
TRBV4-3,TRBJ2-1,few,TRBD1,TGCGCCAGCAGCCGAACCAGGGGGATCAGCAATGAGCAGTTCTTC,CASSRTRGISNEQFF
TRBV12-3/TRBV12-4,TRBJ2-5,NA,NA,TGTGCCAGCAGCAGACACGGTCGAGAGACCCAGTACTTC,CASSRHGRETQYF
TRBV27,TRBJ1-1,NA,NA,TGTGCCAGCAGCCAAGAAGGCGAAGCTTTCTTT,CASSQEGEAFF
TRBV11-3,TRBJ2-2,NA,TRBD1,TGTGCCAGCAGCTCTCGGGACAGGGGGGACACCGGGGAGCTGTTTTTT,CASSSRDRGDTGELFF
TRBV6-5,TRBJ2-5,NA,NA,TGTGCCAGCACCTCCCAAGGGGAGACCCAGTACTTC,CASTSQGETQYF